One sample yielded the 13 T cell receptor beta chains listed below, sequenced in a study of regulatory T cells in long-lasting Graves disease. Time point defined: persistent/refractory GD, antithyroid drugs over 5 years with positive TRAb. PBMC RNA served as the TCR library source. Through Arm-PCR of CDR3 regions and iRepertoire HTBI primers, TCR beta libraries were built. TCRdb analysed the multiplex PCR reads with MiXCR anew, one entry per CDR3 protein. The table records fewer than 550,000 distinct CDR3 sequences, around a fifth of them present only once. The sequences come from peripheral blood mononuclear cells (PBMCs), collected when the disease was refractory, from a patient treated with antithyroid drugs. The receptor set was obtained from a female donor with Graves disease.

This clonotype was seen ten or more times. J is TRBJ1-2 and V is TRBV7-8, with D unclear. Germline lookup yields CDR1 SGHVS and CDR2 FQNEAQ. The V end was cut by 0 bases, the J end by 4 bases, with 12 bases between. The CDR3 loop spans 15 amino acids. The CDR3 loop reads CASSLATPRSYGYTF. For the CDR3, the DNA is TGTGCCAGCAGCTTAGCAACGCCGCGGAGCTATGGCTACACCTTC.

This clonotype was picked up a small number of times. This sequence joins TRBV5-1 and TRBJ1-3; D remains unclear. The CDR3 consists of 13 residues. V was cut by 7 bases and J by 3 bases, with 11 bases left in between. Germline values: CDR1 SGHRS, CDR2 YFSETQ. CDR3 bases: TGCGCCAGCCAGGTGGGGATTGGAAACACCATATATTTT. Its translation: CASQVGIGNTIYF.

The sample holds many counts of this clonotype. The chain uses TRBV12-3 or TRBV12-4 and TRBJ1-2; TRBD1 might be the D (6 bases). Deletions cut 7 bases from V and 6 bases from J, with 15 bases between. CDR3 length equals 13 residues. CDR3 in amino acids: CASTKGGGDGYTF. For the CDR3, the DNA is TGTGCCAGCACTAAAGGGGGGGGCGATGGCTACACCTTC.

The table lists this clonotype with many counts. The CDR3 coding sequence is TGTGCCAGCAGCCCCTTTAAAGGGCCCCTAACCGGGGAGCTGTTTTTT. Amino acids: CASSPFKGPLTGELFF. J is TRBJ2-2 and V is TRBV6-1; D ambiguous. There are 16 residues in the CDR3. V was pared by 6 bases and J by 5 bases, with 19 bases between. Germline V CDR1 and CDR2: MNHNS, SASEGT.

V gene TRBV7-3 combines with J gene TRBJ2-1; either TRBD1 or TRBD2 may fit D (5 bases each). Germline values: CDR1 SGHTA, CDR2 FQGTGA. V lost 5 bases and J lost 5, with 25 bases in between. The CDR3 runs 18 residues. The CDR3 loop reads CASSPSPWGRGSDNEQFF. DNA of the CDR3: TGTGCCAGCAGCCCGTCCCCTTGGGGCCGGGGTTCCGACAATGAGCAGTTCTTC.

This clonotype has at least ten counts. The genes are TRBV28 and TRBJ1-2; tentatively, D is TRBD1 (5 bases). The CDR3 consists of 13 residues. V lost 6 bases to trimming and J lost 4 bases, with 12 bases between them. CDR1 MDHEN and CDR2 SYDVKM come from the germline V gene. CDR3 in DNA: TGTGCCAGCAGATTTATGGGGGGCTATGGCTACACCTTC. Its protein product is CASRFMGGYGYTF.

In this sample, this clonotype turned up a few times. V usage is TRBV10-3 and J usage is TRBJ2-2, with TRBD1 matching 10 bases. The germline gives CDR1 ENHRY, CDR2 SYGVKD. Germline trimming cut 7 bases from V and 3 bases from J; bases unmatched to any gene: 2. There are 14 residues in the CDR3. The CDR3 region has the DNA TGTGCCATCACCGGACAGGGGGACACCGGGGAGCTGTTTTTT. As protein: CAITGQGDTGELFF.

This clonotype was seen ten or more times. The chain employs TRBV4-3 and TRBJ1-2; the match to TRBD1 covers 7 bases. The CDR3 is 14 amino acids. V shed 4 bases, J shed 4 bases, and the junction held 6 bases outside the gene matches. CDR1 is LGHNA, CDR2 YSLEER, per germline. The CDR3 DNA is TGCGCCAGCAGCCTCTACCGGGACAGCTATGGCTACACCTTC. As protein: CASSLYRDSYGYTF.

This chain links TRBV9 with TRBJ2-7; D gene uncertain. V was cut by 0 bases and J by 3 bases, with 7 bases left in between. Germline lookup yields CDR1 SGDLS and CDR2 YYNGEE. CDR3 length: 13 residues. The chain's CDR3 is CASSVGAHYEQYF. Written as DNA, the CDR3 is TGTGCCAGCAGCGTAGGGGCCCACTACGAGCAGTACTTC.

This rearrangement joins TRBV20-1 to TRBJ1-2; TRBD1 might be the D (6 bases). V gave up 6 bases and J gave up 0 bases, with 11 bases separating them. The V gene's germline CDR1 is DFQATT and CDR2 SNEGSKA (reference sequence). The CDR3 is made up of 13 amino acids. The CDR3 loop is CSAPGHPNYGYTF. The CDR3 DNA reads as TGCAGTGCCCCGGGACACCCTAACTATGGCTACACCTTC.

The chain joins TRBV4-1 to TRBJ1-2; D gene unclear. The CDR3 has 14 residues. Germline assignment: CDR1 MGHRA and CDR2 YSYEKL. Trimming shortened V by 7 bases and J by 8 bases, and 20 bases separated the two germline ends. The CDR3 protein is CASKVQDPLSGYTF. The CDR3 DNA reads as TGCGCCAGCAAAGTTCAGGACCCCCTCAGCGGCTACACCTTC.

A remark on this clonotype: The junction shows a germline mismatch at one end, possibly a read error. This chain links TRBV25-1 with TRBJ1-3; no firm D call. This CDR3 has 17 residues. Germline loops: CDR1 MGHDK, CDR2 SYGVNS. DNA of the CDR3: TGTGCCTGCAGTGGCCTAACCGCCGATGACTCTGGAAACACCATATATTTT. Protein product: CACSGLTADDSGNTIYF.

This clonotype was seen at least ten times. The gene calls are TRBV27 and TRBJ1-4; D call uncertain. The germline CDR1 and CDR2 sequences are MNHEY and SMNVEV (reference sequence). The CDR3 covers 14 residues. The V end lost 2 bases, the J end lost 0 bases, and 4 bases lay between the germline ends. CDR3 nucleotides: TGTGCCAGCAGTTTAGTGGCAACTAATGAAAAACTGTTTTTT. Amino acids: CASSLVATNEKLFF.